The 21 T cell receptor beta chains below all came from one sample that was sequenced in a study of spatial heterogeneity in lung cancer. Time point of the sample: sample taken at primary tumor resection. In TCRdb, the 5' RACE reads were re-called with MiXCR into one record per CDR3 protein. The data contain roughly 11,000 distinct CDR3 sequences, approximately 3.7% of them singletons. The sample was PBMCs, taken at surgery. The receptor source for this set is a female donor with early-stage non-small cell lung cancer.

This clonotype was detected a few times. The gene calls are TRBV18 and TRBJ2-7; D gene unclear. The CDR3 covers 14 residues. Germline loops: CDR1 KGHSH, CDR2 LQKENI. The V gene lost 2 bases and the J gene lost 2 bases, with 10 bases spanning the gap. CDR3 residues: CASSPGPGPYEQYF. Here the CDR3 DNA reads TGTGCCAGCTCACCAGGCCCAGGTCCCTACGAGCAGTACTTC. Combining the CDR3 with reference TRBV18 and TRBJ2-7 gives the whole variable domain NAGVMQNPRHLVRRRGQEARLRCSPMKGHSHVYWYRQLPEEGLKFMVYLQKENIIDESGMPKERFSAEFPKEGPSILRIQQVVRGDSAAYFCASSPGPGPYEQYFGPGTRLTVT.

This clonotype was observed at least ten times. This chain connects TRBV20-1 to TRBJ2-1; D may correspond to TRBD1 or TRBD2 (5 bases each). This CDR3 region has 13 residues. V gave up 3 bases and J gave up 3 bases, with 9 bases separating them. Per the germline V gene, CDR1 is DFQATT and CDR2 is SNEGSKA (reference sequence). The CDR3 protein is CSASWDLYNEQFF. In DNA, the CDR3 is TGCAGTGCTAGTTGGGACCTCTACAATGAGCAGTTCTTC.

The V call is TRBV20-1, the J call TRBJ2-7; 8 bases fit TRBD1. Germline CDR1 is DFQATT and CDR2 is SNEGSKA (reference sequence). This CDR3 contains 14 residues. Losses at the gene ends were 4 bases for V and 5 bases for J; bases not matched to a gene: 10. Written as DNA, the CDR3 is TGCAGTGCTACGGGCAGGGGGCTTCACCACGAGCAGTACTTC. It specifies CSATGRGLHHEQYF.

In its sample, this clonotype was seen many times. V is TRBV6-1 and J is TRBJ1-1; no reliable D call. Trimming removed 7 bases from V and 5 bases from J, with 17 bases in between. Germline assignment: CDR1 MNHNS and CDR2 SASEGT. This CDR3 has 14 amino acids. The CDR3 bases are TGTGCCAGCAAAAAAGCGGGGTTTGAAACTGAAGCTTTCTTT. This sequence encodes CASKKAGFETEAFF.

This clonotype was recorded at least ten times. Written as DNA, the CDR3 is TGTGCCAGCAGTTGGGACAGTACGGGGTACAATTCACCCCTCCACTTT. Translation: CASSWDSTGYNSPLHF. This chain joins TRBV28 and TRBJ1-6; 7 bases align to TRBD1. This CDR3 spans 16 amino acids. Per germline, CDR1 MDHEN and CDR2 SYDVKM. After removal of 4 bases from V and 7 bases from J, the junction contained 10 bases not matched to a gene. Variable domain in full (rest from reference TRBV28 and TRBJ1-6): DVKVTQSSRYLVKRTGEKVFLECVQDMDHENMFWYRQDPGLGLRLIYFSYDVKMKEKGDIPEGYSVSREKKERFSLILESASTNQTSMYLCASSWDSTGYNSPLHFGNGTRLTVT.

J is TRBJ2-1 and V is TRBV6-2 or TRBV6-3; TRBD2 matches at 10 bases. V lost 5 bases to trimming and J lost 8 bases; unmatched junction nucleotides: 9. Germline V CDR1 and CDR2: MNHEY, SVGEGT. This CDR3 is built from 15 residues. The CDR3 DNA follows: TGTGCCAGCAGTCCGGCGTCTAGCGGGGGCCATGAGCAGTTCTTC. Encoded protein: CASSPASSGGHEQFF.

Ten or more counts support this clonotype. The V and J genes are TRBV28 and TRBJ2-1, with D unclear. Germline assignment: CDR1 MDHEN and CDR2 SYDVKM. This CDR3 contains 12 residues. Trimming cost V 6 bases and J 4 bases, with 7 bases left between them. The CDR3 loop reads CASSRSYNEQFF. The CDR3 DNA sequence: TGTGCCAGCAGCCGTAGTTACAATGAGCAGTTCTTC.

This clonotype was seen at least ten times. The chain uses TRBV27 and TRBJ2-2; 10 positions agree with TRBD1. Germline V gives CDR1 MNHEY, CDR2 SMNVEV (reference sequence). The CDR3 extends over 14 amino acids. The V and J ends lost 6 bases and 4 bases, in that order; junction bases with no gene match: 2. Here the CDR3 DNA reads TGTGCCAGCAGCCGGGACAGGGGCACCGGGGAGCTGTTTTTT. This encodes CASSRDRGTGELFF.

This clonotype has a count of ten or more. This rearrangement joins TRBV7-9 to TRBJ1-2; maybe TRBD1 (6 bases). The CDR3 contains 12 residues. The germline V gene has CDR1 SEHNR and CDR2 FQNEAQ (reference sequence). Trimming took 8 bases from V and 1 from J, leaving 8 bases between them. CDR3 residues: CASQGSNYGYTF. The CDR3, as DNA: TGTGCCAGCCAGGGGAGTAACTATGGCTACACCTTC.

This clonotype was observed a single time. The V and J genes are TRBV12-3 or TRBV12-4 and TRBJ1-1; possible D gene TRBD1, 5 bases. The CDR3 covers 12 residues. Trimming stripped 7 bases from V and 7 bases from J, with 13 bases between. CDR3 bases: TGTGCCAGCACCCTGGGGCAGGTTGAAGCTTTCTTT. It is translated as CASTLGQVEAFF.

This clonotype has only a few counts. The rearrangement links TRBV5-1 to TRBJ2-5; TRBD2 aligns across 11 bases. V gave up 4 bases and J gave up 0 bases; unmatched junction bases: 2. Germline V lookup: CDR1 SGHRS, CDR2 YFSETQ. This CDR3 spans 15 amino acids. CDR3 DNA: TGCGCCAGCAGCAAACTAGCGGGGGACCAAGAGACCCAGTACTTC. Translated: CASSKLAGDQETQYF.

CDR3 sequence: CASSLSGRYNEQFF. In DNA form, the CDR3 reads TGTGCCAGCAGCCTTAGCGGGAGGTACAATGAGCAGTTCTTC. The chain is built from TRBV6-2 or TRBV6-3 and TRBJ2-1; 10 positions match TRBD2. Germline lookup yields CDR1 MNHEY and CDR2 SVGEGT. This CDR3 is 14 amino acids long. Trimming cost V 6 bases and J 4 bases; bases outside gene matches: 3.

This clonotype has at least ten counts. The chain is built from TRBV6-1 and TRBJ2-7, with D perhaps matching TRBD2 (5 bases). This CDR3 region has 14 residues. The germline gives CDR1 MNHNS, CDR2 SASEGT. V was clipped by 5 bases and J by 0 bases, with 11 bases between them. The CDR3 protein is CASSPQRRSYEQYF. In nucleotides, the CDR3 is TGTGCCAGCAGTCCCCAGCGGCGCTCCTACGAGCAGTACTTC.

This clonotype was recorded many times. This rearrangement joins TRBV5-1 to TRBJ2-1; D perhaps matches TRBD2 (6 bases). This CDR3 region has 15 residues. Germline V lookup: CDR1 SGHRS, CDR2 YFSETQ. V was pared by 5 bases and J by 0 bases, with 12 bases between. Here the CDR3 reads CASRFSGSSYNEQFF. Written as DNA, the CDR3 is TGCGCCAGCAGATTTAGCGGAAGCTCCTACAATGAGCAGTTCTTC.

This clonotype was counted many times. The chain employs TRBV6-5 and TRBJ2-6; D not resolved. The CDR3 is 15 amino acids. CDR1 and CDR2 (germline): MNHEY, SVGAGI. Trimming stripped 6 bases from V and 0 bases from J, with 9 bases between. The chain's CDR3 is CASSLQPSGANVLTF. As DNA, the CDR3 is TGTGCCAGCAGCCTTCAACCCTCTGGGGCCAACGTCCTGACTTTC.

By proportion, this clonotype is medium-sized. The chain recombines TRBV20-1 with TRBJ2-1; the D gene is possibly TRBD1 (6 bases). Germline V gene data show CDR1 as DFQATT and CDR2 as SNEGSKA (reference sequence). The CDR3 covers 16 residues. Trimming left V 7 bases short and J 0 bases short, with 19 bases between. The CDR3 DNA reads TGCAGTGTCCAGGACAGATCGGGAAGCTCCTACAATGAGCAGTTCTTC. As protein: CSVQDRSGSSYNEQFF.

This clonotype has ten or more counts. V and J are TRBV3-1 and TRBJ1-4; 9 bases align to TRBD1. J gave up 8 bases and V 3 bases, and 4 bases lay outside the gene matches. Germline CDR1 LGHDT, CDR2 YNNKEL (reference sequence). The CDR3 runs to 14 residues. CDR3 bases: TGTGCCAGCAGCCACGGACAGGGGAGGGAAAAACTGTTTTTT. This translates into CASSHGQGREKLFF. The whole variable domain, remainder taken from reference TRBV3-1 and TRBJ1-4, is DTAVSQTPKYLVTQMGNDKSIKCEQNLGHDTMYWYKQDSKKFLKIMFSYNNKELIINETVPNRFSPKSPDKAHLNLHINSLELGDSAVYFCASSHGQGREKLFFGSGTQLSVL.

This clonotype was recorded at least ten times. The chain joins TRBV7-6 to TRBJ2-5; D is undetermined. CDR3 length: 16 amino acids. The germline V and J ends were trimmed by 5 bases and 4 bases, with 20 bases remaining between them. CDR1 and CDR2 (germline): SGHVS, FNYEAQ. The CDR3 sequence is CASSPLLGQQSETQYF. The CDR3 nucleotides are TGTGCCAGCAGCCCCTTGCTGGGCCAACAATCAGAGACCCAGTACTTC.

The chain uses TRBV28 and TRBJ2-3, with a weak D call TRBD2 (6 bases). CDR3 length: 13 amino acids. Germline CDR1 reads MDHEN; CDR2 reads SYDVKM. The ends were cut back, 11 bases at V and 2 bases at J, with 14 bases in the middle. The CDR3 is CACHGGTTDTQYF. The CDR3, as DNA: TGTGCCTGTCACGGGGGAACCACAGATACGCAGTATTTT.

In its sample, this clonotype was seen many times. J is TRBJ1-5 and V is TRBV27; D may be TRBD1 (5 bases). The V gene's germline CDR1 is MNHEY and CDR2 SMNVEV (reference sequence). The V and J ends lost 3 bases and 5 bases respectively, with 14 bases between them. The CDR3 totals 15 residues. CDR3 amino acids: CASSFSGTKDQPQHF. The CDR3 coding sequence is TGTGCCAGCAGTTTTAGCGGGACGAAAGATCAGCCCCAGCATTTT.

This clonotype has ten or more counts. The V and J genes are TRBV18 and TRBJ1-3; D unresolved. There are 15 residues in the CDR3. V lost 0 bases and J lost 3, with 9 bases in between. The germline V gene has CDR1 KGHSH and CDR2 LQKENI. CDR3 region: CASSPPMGIGNTIYF. The CDR3 DNA sequence: TGTGCCAGCTCACCACCGATGGGTATTGGAAACACCATATATTTT.